This section outlines one T cell receptor beta chain sequence together with its context. Per the original methods: By means of reference gene primer amplification, nucleated cell counts were estimated. The assay was immunoSEQ multiplex PCR, and TCRdb's table has in-frame clones only and misses some. V and J calls and clone size are those listed in that table; D and trimming were worked out from the DNA. The data contain around 250,000 clones, 70% to 90% of them singletons. The sample belongs to a study of blood T cell repertoires in COVID-19. Study at large: Acute-phase and convalescent COVID-19 samples originated in the United States, Italy and Spain. PBMCs, B-cell-depleted T cells, or T cells were the source of the cDNA or gDNA that made up the material.

Participants were aged 18 to 89 years, lived in 24 US areas, and enrolled virtually. This clonotype was obtained from a woman aged 50 to 65 who had been exposed to COVID-19. The sample taken for sequencing was PBMCs or T cells enriched from blood (not recorded which).

In DNA form, the CDR3 reads TGTGCCAGCAGTTTGTCGGAGTTTGAAGCTTTCTTT. Translation gives CASSLSEFEAFF. This sequence joins TRBV12-3 or TRBV12-4 and TRBJ1-1; D uncertain. V dropped 3 bases and J dropped 7 bases, with 9 bases sitting between them. The CDR3 runs 12 residues.